These T cell receptor beta chains were read from a single sample in a study of shared clonotypes between healthy human individuals. Profiled with immunoSEQ multiplex PCR; TCRdb holds only in-frame clones, not every one. The profile shows over a million clones, around 98% of them singletons. Specimen: naive CD4+ T cells sorted from blood. Receptor source: a young man in good health. Each CDR3 is given with its conserved first and last residue. D genes are given only for firm matches. The listing skips clone size in some rows; elsewhere it reads once, few, many or a size class.

clone_size j_call d_call v_call cdr3_nt cdr3_aa
. TRBJ1-1 . TRBV11-2 TGTGCCAGCAGCTTAAGAGGGCCCAACACTGAAGCTTTCTTT CASSLRGPNTEAFF
. TRBJ2-2 . TRBV6-1 TGTGCCAGCAGGCTCCCGGGGGAGCTGTTTTTT CASRLPGELFF
. TRBJ2-7 . TRBV11-3 TGTGCCAGCAGCTTGAGGGACGGCGAGCAGTACTTC CASSLRDGEQYF
. TRBJ2-2 . TRBV5-1 TGCGCCACCAAAGCCGCCCTTAACACCGGGGAGCTGTTTTTT CATKAALNTGELFF
. TRBJ2-2 . TRBV9 TGTGCCAGCAGCCCACGTTACACCGGGGAGCTGTTTTTT CASSPRYTGELFF
. TRBJ2-5 TRBD2 TRBV11-2 TGTGCCAGCAGCTCAGTCCCGGGAGGGCAAGAGACCCAGTACTTC CASSSVPGGQETQYF
. TRBJ2-3 . TRBV5-8 TGTGCCAGCAGCTCCGGCCCGTACACAGATACGCAGTATTTT CASSSGPYTDTQYF
. TRBJ2-5 TRBD2 TRBV25-1 TGTGCCAGCAGGGAGCGGGAGGCGGAGGGGGAGACCCAGTACTTC CASREREAEGETQYF
. TRBJ2-3 TRBD1 TRBV28 TGTGCCAGCAGTTTAAGGGGGCCGGGCACAGATACGCAGTATTTT CASSLRGPGTDTQYF
. TRBJ2-2 TRBD2 TRBV7-2 TGTGCCAGCAGCTTGGGACTAGCGGGTACCGGGGAGCTGTTTTTT CASSLGLAGTGELFF
. TRBJ2-1 TRBD1 TRBV30 TGTGCCTGGAGTGTATCCCTGACAGGGTGGCATGAGCAGTTCTTC CAWSVSLTGWHEQFF
. TRBJ1-5 . TRBV5-1 TGCGCCAGCAGCTTGGTAGGCGACCGCGGTCAGCCCCAGCATTTT CASSLVGDRGQPQHF
. TRBJ2-3 . TRBV7-9 TGTGCCAGCAGCTTAGTAGGGCAGTTCTTATCAGATACGCAGTATTTT CASSLVGQFLSDTQYF
. TRBJ2-7 . TRBV18 TGTGCCAGCTCAACAAGCTCCTACGAGCAGTACTTC CASSTSSYEQYF
. TRBJ2-7 . TRBV28 TGTGCCAGCAGTTTAGCTTCGGCTAGCCTGTACGAGCAGTACTTC CASSLASASLYEQYF
. TRBJ2-5 TRBD1 TRBV19 TGTGCCAGTAGGACGACAGGGGGCGCGACAGAGACCCAGTACTTC CASRTTGGATETQYF
. TRBJ2-1 TRBD2 TRBV18 TGTGCCAGCTCACCACCGGGACTAGCGAAGAACAATGAGCAGTTCTTC CASSPPGLAKNNEQFF
. TRBJ1-2 . TRBV19 TGTGCCAGTAGTATGAACCACCGCAATTCGAGGGGCTACACCTTC CASSMNHRNSRGYTF
. TRBJ2-7 TRBD1 TRBV6-1 TGTGCCAGCAGTGAACCGGGACAGGGCCGATCCCAGTACTTC CASSEPGQGRSQYF
. TRBJ2-2 . TRBV27 TGTGCCAGCAGTTGGTTCACCGGGGAGCTGTTTTTT CASSWFTGELFF
few TRBJ1-1 . TRBV18 TGTGCCAGCTCACCGGATCAGAACACTGAAGCTTTCTTT CASSPDQNTEAFF
. TRBJ1-3 TRBD1 TRBV25-1 TGTGCCAGCAGGAACCCGGGACAGGGAAACACCATATATTTT CASRNPGQGNTIYF
. TRBJ2-3 TRBD2 TRBV5-4 TGTGCCAGCAGCTTGGGACTAGCAATTAGCACAGATACGCAGTATTTT CASSLGLAISTDTQYF
once TRBJ2-5 . TRBV29-1 TGCAGCGTGCGCGGACAGCTCCTGGAGACCCAGTACTTC CSVRGQLLETQYF
once TRBJ1-1 . TRBV15 TGTGCCACCAGCATAACCGGGACTGGAGCTTTCTTT CATSITGTGAFF
. TRBJ2-7 TRBD1 TRBV5-1 TGCGCCAGCAGCTTGGCCTTTCTGGGACAGGGAAACGACGAGCAGTACTTC CASSLAFLGQGNDEQYF
. TRBJ1-2 . TRBV5-1 TGCGCCAGCAGCCTGGAGGGGGTCCATAACTATGGCTACACCTTC CASSLEGVHNYGYTF
. TRBJ1-5 TRBD1 TRBV7-9 TGTGCCAGCAGCCCAGAGGGACAGGGAGGACAGCCCCAGCATTTT CASSPEGQGGQPQHF
once TRBJ2-7 TRBD2 TRBV5-1 TGCGCCAGCAGCCCTGGGACTAGCGGGAGGCCGGATGAGCAGTACTTC CASSPGTSGRPDEQYF
. TRBJ1-4 TRBD1 TRBV28 TGTGCCAGCAGTTCCTATCAGGGGCAGGGGGCGGCAGAAAAACTGTTTTTT CASSSYQGQGAAEKLFF
. TRBJ1-2 . TRBV2 TGTGCCAGCAGAGGCCCAAGGGGAGAGAACTATGGCTACACCTTC CASRGPRGENYGYTF
. TRBJ1-1 . TRBV5-1 TGCGCCAGCAGCTTATTATTAGCCAGGGGGAACACTGAAGCTTTCTTT CASSLLLARGNTEAFF